Listed here are 23 T cell receptor beta chains from one sample, sequenced in a study of T-cell memory formation after mild COVID-19. TCRdb fed the 5' RACE reads into MiXCR, producing one record per CDR3 protein. This sample yields roughly 220,000 distinct CDR3 sequences, of which approximately 10% are seen a single time; approximately 3.3% belongs to the top ten. The sequenced sample consisted of PBMCs or a T cell subset sorted from them (not recorded which). The receptor source for this set is a man aged 18 to 29 who had mild COVID-19 (a few samples of this study predate the infection). Cell type and time point are not known.

A few counts support this clonotype. This chain links TRBV18 with TRBJ1-5, with D tentatively TRBD1 (6 bases). Trimming stripped 3 bases from V and 7 bases from J, with 22 bases between. Germline CDR1 and CDR2: KGHSH and LQKENI. This CDR3 spans 17 amino acids. The CDR3 loop reads CASSPSARGAGGQPQHF. The CDR3 bases are TGTGCCAGCTCACCGTCTGCCCGGGGGGCCGGGGGACAGCCCCAGCATTTT.

This chain links TRBV9 with TRBJ2-2; D might be TRBD2 (5 bases). The length of the CDR3 is 15 residues. Germline V gene data show CDR1 as SGDLS and CDR2 as YYNGEE. The ends were cut back, 0 bases at V and 4 bases at J, with 10 bases in the middle. CDR3: CASSVAGIITGELFF. The CDR3 coding sequence is TGTGCCAGCAGCGTAGCGGGGATAATCACCGGGGAGCTGTTTTTT. Together with reference TRBV9 and TRBJ2-2, the CDR3 gives the full variable domain: DSGVTQTPKHLITATGQRVTLRCSPRSGDLSVYWYQQSLDQGLQFLIQYYNGEERAKGNILERFSAQQFPDLHSELNLSSLELGDSALYFCASSVAGIITGELFFGEGSRLTVL.

This clonotype was counted at least ten times. The chain links TRBV11-1 to TRBJ1-4; D may be TRBD1 (6 bases). The CDR3 has 13 residues. Deletions cut 3 bases from V and 5 bases from J, with 7 bases between. Germline V gives CDR1 SGHAT, CDR2 FQDESV (reference sequence). The CDR3 DNA is TGTGCCAGCAGCTTGGACAGAAATGAAAAACTGTTTTTT. Protein: CASSLDRNEKLFF.

This clonotype was counted only a few times. The chain employs TRBV6-5 and TRBJ2-7; TRBD1 agrees at 11 bases. After removal of 6 bases from V and 5 bases from J, the junction contained 12 bases not matched to a gene. The CDR3 runs to 16 residues. Germline CDR1 is MNHEY and CDR2 is SVGAGI. CDR3 residues: CASSLHLGQGGNEQYF. The CDR3 DNA follows: TGTGCCAGCAGCCTCCACTTGGGACAGGGGGGAAACGAGCAGTACTTC.

The V and J genes are TRBV4-1 and TRBJ2-6; D is perhaps TRBD2 (5 bases). The CDR3 runs to 15 residues. CDR1 is MGHRA, CDR2 YSYEKL, per germline. Trimming left V 0 bases short and J 3 bases short, with 6 bases between. The CDR3 DNA reads TGCGCCAGCAGCCAAGATCGGGGTGGGGCCAACGTCCTGACTTTC. This encodes CASSQDRGGANVLTF.

This clonotype has a count of ten or more. The chain uses TRBV4-2 and TRBJ1-6; 10 nucleotides align to TRBD1. The germline V gene has CDR1 LGHNA and CDR2 YNFKEQ. Trimming took 5 bases from V and 0 from J; bases not matched to a gene: 7. The CDR3 contains 18 residues. The CDR3 protein is CASSKIDRGHSYNSPLHF. The CDR3 nucleotides read TGTGCCAGCAGCAAAATAGACAGGGGGCACTCCTATAATTCACCCCTCCACTTT.

This clonotype was found a few times. The chain uses TRBV6-4 and TRBJ1-1; D is ambiguous. V was pared by 7 bases and J by 2 bases, with 14 bases between. Germline V CDR1 and CDR2: MRHNA, SNTAGT. The CDR3 length is 14 residues. The CDR3, as DNA: TGTGCCAGCACCGCGGGAAGATTCAACACTGAAGCTTTCTTT. Protein product: CASTAGRFNTEAFF.

This clonotype was seen ten or more times. J is TRBJ2-7 and V is TRBV5-1; 8 positions agree with TRBD1. This CDR3 contains 12 residues. Germline values: CDR1 SGHRS, CDR2 YFSETQ. With 2 bases clipped from V and 6 bases from J, the junction kept 1 base outside the gene matches. In DNA form, the CDR3 reads TGCGCCAGCAGCTTCGGACAGGGCGAGCAGTACTTC. Protein sequence: CASSFGQGEQYF.

This clonotype was seen a few times. The CDR3 DNA sequence: TGTGCCAGCAGCCTCTCCAGGGGGAGCTCCTACGAGCAGTACGTC. It codes for CASSLSRGSSYEQYV. This chain joins TRBV7-2 and TRBJ2-7, with TRBD1 matching over 7 bases. CDR3 size: 15 residues. Germline values: CDR1 SGHTA, CDR2 FQGNSA. With V trimmed by 5 bases and J by 0 bases, 7 bases remained unmatched.

The V call is TRBV9, the J call TRBJ1-2, with D unclear. Trimming took off 0 bases at V and 4 bases at J, with 13 bases between the two ends. This CDR3 is built from 15 residues. Germline V gene data show CDR1 as SGDLS and CDR2 as YYNGEE. In DNA, the CDR3 is TGTGCCAGCAGCGTAGAAACGGGGAGATCCTATGGCTACACCTTC. This codes for CASSVETGRSYGYTF.

This clonotype was counted ten times or more. The chain couples TRBV5-1 to TRBJ1-1; D uncertain. The CDR3 sequence is 14 residues long. Germline values: CDR1 SGHRS, CDR2 YFSETQ. Trimming took 0 bases from V and 4 from J, leaving 10 bases between them. The DNA of the CDR3 is TGCGCCAGCAGCTTGGGTGAAGGGAGCACTGAAGCTTTCTTT. This encodes CASSLGEGSTEAFF.

This clonotype was found a few times. CDR3 protein: CASSIWGPSSGNTIYF. The DNA of the CDR3 is TGTGCCAGCAGTATATGGGGGCCAAGCTCTGGAAACACCATATATTTT. This sequence joins TRBV6-6 and TRBJ1-3, with D perhaps matching TRBD1 (6 bases). Germline V CDR1 and CDR2: MNHNY, SVGAGI (reference sequence). This CDR3 is 16 amino acids long. V dropped 5 bases and J dropped 0 bases, with 14 bases sitting between them.

The sample holds a few counts of this clonotype. The chain uses TRBV14 and TRBJ2-1; 7 nucleotides align to TRBD1. With 1 base clipped from V and 1 base from J, the junction kept 13 bases outside the gene matches. In germline, CDR1 is SGHDN, CDR2 FVKESK. The CDR3 totals 19 residues. CDR3 nucleotides: TGTGCCAGCAGCCAAGTGGCAAACAGGGGTCTTGTATCCTACAATGAGCAGTTCTTC. Translation: CASSQVANRGLVSYNEQFF.

V and J are TRBV20-1 and TRBJ1-2; no clear D. Germline V gene data show CDR1 as DFQATT and CDR2 as SNEGSKA (reference sequence). The ends were cut back, 3 bases at V and 6 bases at J, with 5 bases in the middle. The length of the CDR3 is 10 residues. For the CDR3, the DNA is TGCAGTGCTAGGTTGGATGGCTACACCTTC. Residues: CSARLDGYTF.

The CDR3 DNA reads as TGTGCCAGCAGTTACTCGCCAGACAGGGATAACTATGGCTACACCTTC. It is translated as CASSYSPDRDNYGYTF. The chain recombines TRBV6-5 with TRBJ1-2, with 7 nucleotides matching TRBD1. Germline lookup yields CDR1 MNHEY and CDR2 SVGAGI. The CDR3 totals 16 residues. Trimming removed 0 bases from V and 1 base from J; junction bases left unmatched: 5.

A few counts support this clonotype. V gene TRBV7-9 combines with J gene TRBJ1-4; 8 bases match TRBD1. With V trimmed by 7 bases and J by 7 bases, 5 bases remained unmatched. Looked up from germline, CDR1 is SEHNR and CDR2 is FQNEAQ (reference sequence). The CDR3 runs to 13 residues. CDR3 protein: CASTPQGGEKLFF. CDR3 in DNA: TGTGCCAGCACCCCACAGGGGGGTGAAAAACTGTTTTTT.

This clonotype has ten or more counts. The chain has TRBV5-1 and TRBJ2-1; 7 nucleotides align to TRBD2. This CDR3 region has 15 residues. The V segment lost 3 bases and the J segment 0 bases; nucleotides outside the gene matches: 3. The germline CDR1 and CDR2 sequences are SGHRS and YFSETQ. The CDR3 protein is CASSSIAGSYNEQFF. The CDR3 DNA reads TGCGCCAGCAGCTCAATAGCGGGCTCCTACAATGAGCAGTTCTTC.

This clonotype has a count of ten or more. This chain joins TRBV15 and TRBJ1-3; D gene unclear. V was clipped by 5 bases and J by 0 bases, with 8 bases between them. Germline V gene lookup returns CDR1 LNHNV and CDR2 YYDKDF (reference sequence). There are 14 residues in the CDR3. CDR3 sequence: CATSGPGSGNTIYF. The CDR3 nucleotides are TGTGCCACCAGCGGACCGGGCTCTGGAAACACCATATATTTT.

The V and J genes are TRBV2 and TRBJ1-5; D remains unclear. Germline V gene lookup returns CDR1 SNHLY and CDR2 FYNNEI. The CDR3 totals 13 residues. V was shortened by 1 base and J by 7 bases, with 8 bases between the two germline ends. The CDR3 region has the DNA TGTGCCAGCAGTGAAGACAACGGGCAGCCCCAGCATTTT. Residues: CASSEDNGQPQHF.

This clonotype came up a few times. The chain carries TRBV10-3 and TRBJ2-3; tentatively, D is TRBD2 (5 bases). The germline V and J ends were trimmed by 4 bases and 2 bases, with 10 bases remaining between them. This CDR3 contains 14 residues. In germline, CDR1 is ENHRY, CDR2 SYGVKD. In DNA form, the CDR3 reads TGTGCCATCAGTGGGTGGGAGCACACAGATACGCAGTATTTT. This sequence encodes CAISGWEHTDTQYF.

This clonotype was picked up a small number of times. This chain uses TRBV12-3 or TRBV12-4 with TRBJ2-7; no firm D call. The V and J ends lost 8 bases and 4 bases respectively, with 15 bases between them. This CDR3 has 13 residues. This chain's CDR3 is CASRAGHIYEQYF. For the CDR3, the DNA is TGTGCCAGCCGGGCCGGGCATATATACGAGCAGTACTTC.

The J gene is TRBJ1-1, the V gene TRBV7-8, with a weak D call TRBD1 (6 bases). This CDR3 comprises 14 residues. Per germline, CDR1 SGHVS and CDR2 FQNEAQ. Trimming took 5 bases from V and 5 from J, leaving 15 bases between them. CDR3 protein: CASSNREGETEAFF. DNA for the CDR3: TGTGCCAGCAGCAACAGGGAGGGTGAAACTGAAGCTTTCTTT.

J is TRBJ2-1 and V is TRBV15; 7 positions agree with TRBD1. The junction had 4 bases not matched to a gene; V was cut back by 3 bases and J by 5 bases. Germline V gene sequence: CDR1 LNHNV, CDR2 YYDKDF (reference sequence). The CDR3 has 14 residues. The CDR3 DNA sequence: TGTGCCACCAGCAGGGACAGGCTTGACAATGAGCAGTTCTTC. Protein sequence: CATSRDRLDNEQFF.